A single T cell receptor beta chain is shown here with its context. Its antigen is as yet unknown. This entry belongs to a study of T cells after yellow fever vaccination. Study-wide findings and caveats: Most clones from primary vaccination were detected again post-booster (about 95% CD4, 88% CD8). Abundant bulk-derived clonotypes could contaminate FACS-sorted repertoires. It was a small share of clonotypes that appeared in both CD4 and CD8 compartments.

From the 5' RACE reads, TCRdb called clonotypes with MiXCR, one entry per CDR3 protein. Of hundreds of thousands of distinct CDR3 sequences listed, roughly 14% are singletons. Germline CDR1 MGHDK, CDR2 SYGVNS. CDR3 length: 14 residues. J gave up 4 bases and V 3 bases, and 3 bases lay outside the gene matches. The V gene is TRBV25-1, the J gene TRBJ1-5; 7 bases fit TRBD1. The source material was PBMCs, sampled on the day of the yellow fever booster vaccination. The receptor's source is a man younger than 40 who received the YFV17D yellow fever vaccine. The CDR3 DNA sequence: TGTGCCAGCAGTGAGACAGGGATTAATCAGCCCCAGCATTTT. Protein product: CASSETGINQPQHF. The full variable domain, with the rest looked up from reference TRBV25-1 and TRBJ1-5, is EADIYQTPRYLVIGTGKKITLECSQTMGHDKMYWYQQDPGMELHLIHYSYGVNSTEKGDLSSESTVSRIRTEHFPLTLESARPSHTSQYLCASSETGINQPQHFGDGTRLSIL.